Described below is a single T cell receptor (beta chain) sequence and its context. PCR employed 60 Vbeta and 13 Jbeta primers. Produced via immunoSEQ multiplex PCR; TCRdb's table is partial and in-frame only. The sample lists 120,000 to 150,000 clones, roughly 85% occurring once. The data were taken from a study of cytomegalovirus exposure and HLA in healthy donors. Study details: There were approximately 81 million unique TCRs (from HLA-typed donors) in an early data release.

Germline V gives CDR1 SGHTA, CDR2 FQGNSA. The CDR3 is made up of 13 amino acids. V was trimmed by 1 base and J by 8 bases, leaving 9 bases between them. The specimen was PBMCs. The origin of this receptor is a male donor in good health and CMV-seronegative. The V call is TRBV7-2, the J call TRBJ2-1, with D possibly matching TRBD1 (7 bases). The DNA of the CDR3 is TGTGCCAGCAGCTTAGTCAGGGGGGATGAGCAGTTCTTC. Its protein is CASSLVRGDEQFF.